The 25 T cell receptor beta chains presented below share a single source sample, sequenced in a study of cytomegalovirus exposure and HLA in healthy donors. Measured with immunoSEQ multiplex PCR; TCRdb has only the in-frame clones, and not every one. The sample lists tens of thousands of clones; roughly 93% were seen once. The sequenced sample consisted of PBMCs. The receptors come from a woman younger than 30 in good health and CMV-seronegative.

The chain carries TRBV9 and TRBJ2-7, with TRBD2 as a possible D gene (5 bases). The CDR3 extends over 12 amino acids. V lost 5 bases and J lost 6, with 12 bases in between. CDR1 is SGDLS, CDR2 YYNGEE, per germline. The chain's CDR3 is CASSARGGEQYF. The CDR3 nucleotides are TGTGCCAGCAGTGCTAGAGGAGGCGAGCAGTACTTC.

This sequence joins TRBV6-5 and TRBJ2-1; 10 bases are shared with TRBD1. In germline, CDR1 is MNHEY, CDR2 SVGAGI. This CDR3 has 15 amino acids. The V and J ends lost 4 bases and 6 bases, in that order; junction bases with no gene match: 6. The CDR3 region is CASSSGQGVSNEQFF. CDR3 coding DNA: TGTGCCAGCAGTTCCGGACAGGGGGTAAGCAATGAGCAGTTCTTC.

The chain is built from TRBV29-1 and TRBJ1-3; no definite D call. Germline V gives CDR1 SQVTM, CDR2 ANQGSEA. The CDR3 spans 13 residues. V was pared by 4 bases and J by 0 bases, with 7 bases between. The CDR3 sequence: CSVGHLSGNTIYF. The CDR3 nucleotides are TGCAGCGTTGGACACCTCTCTGGAAACACCATATATTTT.

This chain joins TRBV29-1 and TRBJ1-1; possibly TRBD1 for D (5 bases). Germline V CDR1 and CDR2: SQVTM, ANQGSEA. V lost 8 bases to trimming and J lost 7 bases, with 14 bases between them. This CDR3 is built from 11 residues. CDR3 protein: CSFIGAVEAFF. The CDR3 nucleotides read TGCAGCTTCATTGGGGCAGTTGAAGCTTTCTTT.

The V and J genes are TRBV6-6 and TRBJ2-3; 7 bases are shared with TRBD2. The V gene's germline CDR1 is MNHNY and CDR2 SVGAGI (reference sequence). Trimming took 6 bases from V and 1 from J; bases not matched to a gene: 4. This CDR3 has 14 residues. In DNA, the CDR3 is TGTGCCAGCAGGGGACTATTGGGCACAGATACGCAGTATTTT. Protein product: CASRGLLGTDTQYF.

The rearrangement joins TRBV29-1 to TRBJ2-3; the match to TRBD2 covers 7 bases. There are 13 residues in the CDR3. Trimming removed 7 bases from V and 8 bases from J; junction bases left unmatched: 12. Germline CDR1 and CDR2: SQVTM and ANQGSEA. CDR3 in amino acids: CSAENGGIRTQYF. Written as DNA, the CDR3 is TGCAGCGCGGAAAACGGGGGGATACGTACGCAGTATTTT.

The chain employs TRBV6-6 and TRBJ1-3, with D possibly being TRBD1 (5 bases). Trimming stripped 2 bases from V and 4 bases from J, with 15 bases between. Germline V gene sequence: CDR1 MNHNY, CDR2 SVGAGI (reference sequence). The CDR3 has 16 residues. The DNA for the CDR3 is TGTGCCAGCAGTTACACCACCGGGGGGTTAGGAAACACCATATATTTT. It translates to CASSYTTGGLGNTIYF.

This clone occurred once. This sequence joins TRBV11-2 and TRBJ2-7; D unclear. V was trimmed by 7 bases and J by 2 bases, leaving 12 bases between them. CDR1 is SGHAT, CDR2 FQNNGV, per germline. CDR3 size: 13 residues. The chain's CDR3 is CASNPRRAYEQYF. The CDR3 nucleotides read TGTGCCAGCAACCCCAGACGGGCCTACGAGCAGTACTTC. Full variable domain (missing parts from reference TRBV11-2 and TRBJ2-7): EAGVAQSPRYKIIEKRQSVAFWCNPISGHATLYWYQQILGQGPKLLIQFQNNGVVDDSQLPKDRFSAERLKGVDSTLKIQPAKLEDSAVYLCASNPRRAYEQYFGPGTRLTVT.

The V gene is TRBV15, the J gene TRBJ2-1, with 8 bases fitting TRBD2. Trimming removed 6 bases from V and 9 bases from J; junction bases left unmatched: 19. Germline-derived CDR1 and CDR2 are LNHNV and YYDKDF (reference sequence). The CDR3 runs to 17 residues. The CDR3 loop is CATRAGASGRKRSEQFF. CDR3 bases: TGTGCCACCAGGGCAGGCGCTAGCGGGCGAAAACGAAGTGAGCAGTTCTTC.

This chain uses TRBV7-9 with TRBJ2-4, with D unresolved. The CDR3 is 15 residues long. V was trimmed by 6 bases and J by 0 bases, leaving 12 bases between them. Germline V CDR1 and CDR2: SEHNR, FQNEAQ (reference sequence). CDR3 coding DNA: TGTGCCAGCAGTTCCGAACTGCTAGCCAAAAACATTCAGTACTTC. Translation gives CASSSELLAKNIQYF.

This rearrangement joins TRBV5-6 to TRBJ1-6; unclear D gene. Trimming took 1 base from V and 7 from J, leaving 12 bases between them. The CDR3 runs 15 residues. Germline V CDR1 and CDR2: SGHDT, YYEEEE. CDR3 in DNA: TGTGCCAGCAGCTTGTCGGGGTCGTACAATTCACCCCTCCACTTT. Residues: CASSLSGSYNSPLHF.

V usage is TRBV7-2 and J usage is TRBJ1-1, with a weak D call TRBD1 (5 bases). CDR1 and CDR2 (germline): SGHTA, FQGNSA. V was clipped by 5 bases and J by 4 bases, with 14 bases between them. The CDR3 runs 14 residues. CDR3 in DNA: TGTGCCAGCAGCCCACTGTGGGGGGGCACTGAAGCTTTCTTT. Protein sequence: CASSPLWGGTEAFF.

The chain joins TRBV28 to TRBJ1-1; 7 bases agree with TRBD1. Germline loops: CDR1 MDHEN, CDR2 SYDVKM. J was trimmed by 4 bases and V by 6 bases; bases with no gene match: 5. This CDR3 is built from 13 residues. The CDR3 region is CASRDREITEAFF. The CDR3 bases are TGTGCCAGCAGAGACAGGGAGATCACTGAAGCTTTCTTT.

The chain combines TRBV27 with TRBJ2-2; no clear D gene. Germline lookup yields CDR1 MNHEY and CDR2 SMNVEV (reference sequence). CDR3 length equals 13 residues. V lost 2 bases, J lost 3 bases, and 4 bases lay in between. The CDR3 is CASSLIYTGELFF. CDR3 DNA sequence: TGTGCCAGCAGTTTAATCTACACCGGGGAGCTGTTTTTT.

This clone has more than one count but fewer than ten. The chain couples TRBV2 to TRBJ2-3; tentatively, D is TRBD2 (5 bases). With 3 bases removed from V and 2 bases from J, the gap between germline ends came to 6 bases. Germline V gene lookup returns CDR1 SNHLY and CDR2 FYNNEI. The CDR3 has 13 amino acids. Written as DNA, the CDR3 is TGTGCCAGCAGTGACGGGGACACAGATACGCAGTATTTT. This codes for CASSDGDTDTQYF.

This chain links TRBV7-2 with TRBJ1-2; D uncertain. The CDR3 has 13 residues. Germline loops: CDR1 SGHTA, CDR2 FQGNSA. The ends were cut back, 3 bases at V and 3 bases at J, with 8 bases in the middle. CDR3 sequence reads: CASSFETDYGYTF. The CDR3 DNA sequence: TGTGCCAGCAGCTTCGAAACAGACTATGGCTACACCTTC.

This clone has just one count. CDR3: CASSLFGQGYNEQFF. CDR3 bases: TGTGCCAGCAGCTTATTTGGACAGGGGTACAATGAGCAGTTCTTC. The genes are TRBV7-8 and TRBJ2-1; 9 bases line up with TRBD1. Losses at the gene ends were 2 bases for V and 4 bases for J; bases not matched to a gene: 3. From germline, CDR1 is SGHVS and CDR2 FQNEAQ. This CDR3 region has 15 residues.

The rearrangement joins TRBV28 to TRBJ1-1; 9 bases line up with TRBD1. This CDR3 is 13 amino acids long. V gave up 6 bases and J gave up 6 bases; unmatched junction bases: 5. Per the germline V gene, CDR1 is MDHEN and CDR2 is SYDVKM. CDR3 amino acids: CASSSGQGPEAFF. DNA of the CDR3: TGTGCCAGCAGCTCGGGACAGGGCCCTGAAGCTTTCTTT.

The V call is TRBV7-7, the J call TRBJ2-5; tentatively, D is TRBD1 (6 bases). Germline V gene lookup returns CDR1 SSHAT and CDR2 FNYEAQ (reference sequence). V was trimmed by 5 bases and J by 7 bases, leaving 17 bases between them. The CDR3 contains 14 residues. The CDR3 DNA reads as TGTGCCAGCAGCCACGGACAGCCCGACGGGACCCAGTACTTC. It is translated as CASSHGQPDGTQYF.

The chain has TRBV11-2 and TRBJ2-1; 11 bases are a match to TRBD2. The CDR3 covers 17 residues. V was clipped by 5 bases and J by 10 bases; unmatched bases: 16. Germline V gives CDR1 SGHAT, CDR2 FQNNGV. The CDR3 reads CASSPTGRLAGWGEQFF. In nucleotides, the CDR3 is TGTGCCAGCAGCCCAACGGGCCGACTAGCGGGATGGGGGGAGCAGTTCTTC.

CDR3 loop: CASSRGYV. Here the CDR3 DNA reads TGTGCCAGCAGCCGGGGTTACGTC. The genes are TRBV2 and TRBJ2-7, with a weak D call TRBD2 (5 bases). Trimming cost V 6 bases and J 13 bases, with 7 bases left between them. CDR1 is SNHLY, CDR2 FYNNEI, per germline. The length of the CDR3 is 8 residues.

The genes are TRBV7-2 and TRBJ2-3; D uncertain. V lost 3 bases and J lost 2, with 12 bases in between. The germline V gene has CDR1 SGHTA and CDR2 FQGNSA. The CDR3 is 15 residues long. The CDR3 here is CASSFAVGNTDTQYF. The CDR3 DNA reads TGTGCCAGCAGCTTCGCGGTAGGAAACACAGATACGCAGTATTTT. The variable domain in full, completed from reference TRBV7-2 and TRBJ2-3, reads GAGVSQSPSNKVTEKGKDVELRCDPISGHTALYWYRQSLGQGLEFLIYFQGNSAPDKSGLPSDRFSAERTGGSVSTLTIQRTQQEDSAVYLCASSFAVGNTDTQYFGPGTRLTVL.

In DNA, the CDR3 is TGTGCCAGCAGCTACCCGGGACAGGGGGCCTATGGCTACACCTTC. This translates into CASSYPGQGAYGYTF. The V call is TRBV5-4, the J call TRBJ1-2, with 12 positions matching TRBD1. This CDR3 comprises 15 residues. CDR1 and CDR2 (germline): SGHNT, YYREEE (reference sequence). V dropped 3 bases and J dropped 4; count of bases not matched to a gene: 4.

V is TRBV5-6 and J is TRBJ1-5; D perhaps matches TRBD1 (5 bases). Germline V gene data show CDR1 as SGHDT and CDR2 as YYEEEE. The CDR3 is 13 amino acids. V lost 4 bases and J lost 4, with 9 bases in between. CDR3 in DNA: TGTGCCAGCAGCCGCGACAGAAATCAGCCCCAGCATTTT. Translating it yields CASSRDRNQPQHF.

The gene calls are TRBV6-6 and TRBJ1-5, with 8 bases that match TRBD1. The germline gives CDR1 MNHNY, CDR2 SVGAGI (reference sequence). The CDR3 spans 14 residues. Unmatched junction bases numbered 4, after V lost 4 bases and J lost 5 bases. The CDR3 DNA sequence: TGTGCCAGCAGTTCCCAACAGGGGGATCAGCCCCAGCATTTT. Its translation: CASSSQQGDQPQHF.